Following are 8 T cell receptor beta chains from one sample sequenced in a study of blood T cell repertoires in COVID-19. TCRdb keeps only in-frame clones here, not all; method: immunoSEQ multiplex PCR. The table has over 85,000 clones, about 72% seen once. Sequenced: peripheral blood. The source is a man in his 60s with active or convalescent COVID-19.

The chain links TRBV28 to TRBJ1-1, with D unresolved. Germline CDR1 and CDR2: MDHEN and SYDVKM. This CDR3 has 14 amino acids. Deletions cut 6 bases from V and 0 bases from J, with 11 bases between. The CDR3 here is CASSPPLLNTEAFF. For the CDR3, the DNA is TGTGCCAGCAGCCCTCCCCTATTGAACACTGAAGCTTTCTTT.

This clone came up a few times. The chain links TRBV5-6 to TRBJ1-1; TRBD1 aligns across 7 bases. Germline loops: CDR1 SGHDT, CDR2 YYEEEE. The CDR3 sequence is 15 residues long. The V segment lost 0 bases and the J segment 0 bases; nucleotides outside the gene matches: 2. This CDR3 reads CASSLGDRVNTEAFF. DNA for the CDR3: TGTGCCAGCAGCTTGGGAGACAGGGTGAACACTGAAGCTTTCTTT.

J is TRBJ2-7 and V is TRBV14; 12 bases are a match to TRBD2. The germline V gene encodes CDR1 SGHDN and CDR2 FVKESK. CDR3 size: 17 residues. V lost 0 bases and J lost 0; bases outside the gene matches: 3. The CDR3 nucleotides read TGTGCCAGCAGCCAAGAACTAGCGGGAGGACCCTCCTACGAGCAGTACGTC. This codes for CASSQELAGGPSYEQYV.

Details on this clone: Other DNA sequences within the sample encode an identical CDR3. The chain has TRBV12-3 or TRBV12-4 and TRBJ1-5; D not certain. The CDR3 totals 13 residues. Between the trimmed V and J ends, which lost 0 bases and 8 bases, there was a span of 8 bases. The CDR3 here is CASSLAPREPQHF. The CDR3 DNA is TGTGCCAGCAGTTTAGCGCCTCGAGAGCCCCAGCATTTT.

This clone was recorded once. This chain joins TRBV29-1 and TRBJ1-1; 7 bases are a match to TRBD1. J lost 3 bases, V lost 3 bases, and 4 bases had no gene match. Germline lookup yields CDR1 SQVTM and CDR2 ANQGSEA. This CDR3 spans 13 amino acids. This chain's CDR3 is CSVDRQGDTEAFF. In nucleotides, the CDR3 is TGCAGCGTTGATCGACAGGGAGACACTGAAGCTTTCTTT.

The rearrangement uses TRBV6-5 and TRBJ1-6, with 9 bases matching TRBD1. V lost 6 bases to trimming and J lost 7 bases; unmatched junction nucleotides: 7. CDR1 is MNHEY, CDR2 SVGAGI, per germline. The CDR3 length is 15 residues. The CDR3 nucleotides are TGTGCCAGCAGCTCGAACAGGGGGCTGAATTCACCCCTCCACTTT. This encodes CASSSNRGLNSPLHF.

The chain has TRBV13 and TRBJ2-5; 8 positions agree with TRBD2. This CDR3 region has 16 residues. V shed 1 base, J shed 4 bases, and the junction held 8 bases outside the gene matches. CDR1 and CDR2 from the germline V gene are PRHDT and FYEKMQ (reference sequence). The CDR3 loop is CASSLEAGGIGETQYF. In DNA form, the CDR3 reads TGTGCCAGCAGCTTAGAGGCGGGAGGTATAGGAGAGACCCAGTACTTC.

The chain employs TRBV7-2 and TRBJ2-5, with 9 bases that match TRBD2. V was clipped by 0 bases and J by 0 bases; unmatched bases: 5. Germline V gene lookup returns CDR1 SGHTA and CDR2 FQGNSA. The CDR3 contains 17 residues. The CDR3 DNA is TGTGCCAGCAGCTTAGCGGGACTAGCTCTATACCAAGAGACCCAGTACTTC. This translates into CASSLAGLALYQETQYF.